A selection of T cell receptor beta chains follows, all from one sample in a study of spatial heterogeneity in lung cancer. In TCRdb, the 5' RACE reads were re-called with MiXCR into one record per CDR3 protein. The sample lists 95,000 to 130,000 distinct CDR3 sequences; about 12% were seen once. The sample was PBMCs, taken at follow-up. These receptors all stem from a male donor with early-stage non-small cell lung cancer. Both conserved end residues are part of each CDR3. Each record gives: clone size, V gene, J gene, D gene, CDR3 protein, CDR3 DNA. D genes are given only for firm matches. Clone size is shown for a subset of rows, as once, few, many or a class of expanded clone.

many	TRBV20-1	TRBJ2-5	TRBD2	CSATERGQVGQYF	TGCAGTGCAACAGAGCGGGGGCAAGTGGGCCAGTACTTC
.	TRBV11-1	TRBJ2-1	TRBD1	CASSLTPNRDRYNEQFF	TGTGCCAGCAGCCTGACCCCGAACCGGGACAGGTACAATGAGCAGTTCTTC
.	TRBV7-9	TRBJ1-5	.	CASSPGGGHFNQPQHF	TGTGCCAGCAGCCCCGGGGGGGGCCACTTCAATCAGCCCCAGCATTTT
.	TRBV5-1	TRBJ1-3	.	CASSQIQGAGNTIYF	TGCGCCAGCAGCCAAATTCAGGGAGCTGGAAACACCATATATTTT
few	TRBV24-1	TRBJ1-2	.	CATRGNGGRNYGYTF	TGTGCCACCAGAGGAAACGGGGGGCGGAACTATGGCTACACCTTC
.	TRBV2	TRBJ1-4	.	CASSEALRARGGKLFF	TGTGCCAGCAGTGAAGCGCTCCGGGCCCGCGGGGGAAAACTGTTTTTT
many	TRBV29-1	TRBJ2-7	TRBD1	CSASGQGVHEQYF	TGCAGCGCATCCGGACAGGGGGTTCACGAGCAGTACTTC
many	TRBV27	TRBJ2-7	TRBD2	CASWTSGGTYEQYF	TGTGCCAGCTGGACTAGCGGGGGGACCTACGAGCAGTACTTC
few	TRBV9	TRBJ1-4	.	CASSVAGGTHNEKLFF	TGTGCCAGCAGCGTGGCCGGGGGGACCCATAATGAAAAACTGTTTTTT
.	TRBV6-5	TRBJ1-2	.	CDSSYSVQGFNYGYTF	TGTGACAGCAGTTACTCGGTGCAGGGGTTTAACTATGGCTACACCTTC
few	TRBV29-1	TRBJ2-1	.	CSSAEGVRNEQFF	TGCAGTTCCGCGGAGGGGGTTCGGAATGAGCAGTTCTTC
many	TRBV12-3/TRBV12-4	TRBJ1-1	.	CASRNMGTEAFF	TGTGCCAGCAGAAACATGGGGACTGAAGCTTTCTTT
many	TRBV5-5	TRBJ2-7	.	CASSRTPGTYEQYF	TGTGCCAGCAGCAGGACCCCGGGAACCTACGAGCAGTACTTC
.	TRBV28	TRBJ2-5	.	CASSPVRGMETQYF	TGTGCCAGCAGTCCCGTTAGGGGGATGGAGACCCAGTACTTC
few	TRBV7-9	TRBJ1-6	TRBD1	CANSPVGTGNSPLHF	TGTGCCAACAGCCCCGTCGGGACAGGGAATTCACCCCTCCACTTT
.	TRBV3-1	TRBJ2-7	TRBD2	CASSPGLAGSYEQYF	TGTGCCAGCAGCCCAGGACTAGCGGGCTCCTACGAGCAGTACTTC
.	TRBV7-2	TRBJ2-6	.	CASTLGALSTF	TGTGCCAGCACCCTCGGTGCGCTGTCGACTTTC
many	TRBV19	TRBJ2-7	.	CASSLEFKGTSYEQYF	TGTGCCAGTAGTCTCGAATTTAAGGGCACCAGTTACGAGCAGTACTTC
.	TRBV5-1	TRBJ2-3	TRBD2	CASSWTSGGSDTQYF	TGCGCCAGCAGCTGGACTAGCGGGGGGTCGGATACGCAGTATTTT
.	TRBV7-8	TRBJ1-6	TRBD1	CASSSGTGWNSPLHF	TGTGCCAGCAGCTCGGGGACAGGGTGGAATTCACCCCTCCACTTT
.	TRBV12-3/TRBV12-4	TRBJ1-2	.	CASSPGAPGYTF	TGTGCCAGCAGTCCCGGGGCCCCGGGCTACACCTTC
few	TRBV5-1	TRBJ2-4	.	CASSLSSVLAKNIQYF	TGCGCCAGCAGCTTGAGTTCAGTGCTAGCCAAAAACATTCAGTACTTC
many	TRBV19	TRBJ2-1	TRBD1	CATKEQGNSYNEQFF	TGTGCCACTAAAGAACAGGGGAACTCCTACAATGAGCAGTTCTTC
few	TRBV5-4	TRBJ1-2	.	CASSLPSKNYGYTF	TGTGCCAGCAGCTTGCCCAGCAAAAACTATGGCTACACCTTC
many	TRBV9	TRBJ2-3	.	CASSPRAGVSTDTQYF	TGTGCCAGCAGCCCCCGGGCCGGGGTTAGCACAGATACGCAGTATTTT
few	TRBV11-2	TRBJ2-2	.	CASSPRQTGELFF	TGTGCCAGCAGCCCCCGCCAGACCGGGGAGCTGTTTTTT
many	TRBV6-4	TRBJ2-7	.	CASSSGHTYEQYF	TGTGCCAGCAGCTCCGGACATACCTACGAGCAGTACTTC
.	TRBV9	TRBJ2-7	.	CASSAGPNSEQYF	TGTGCCAGCAGCGCGGGGCCGAATAGCGAGCAGTACTTC
many	TRBV5-4	TRBJ2-2	TRBD1	CASSLVAQGAYTGELFF	TGTGCCAGCAGCTTGGTTGCACAGGGGGCGTACACCGGGGAGCTGTTTTTT
.	TRBV12-3/TRBV12-4	TRBJ1-1	.	CASSLSGGGGEAFF	TGTGCCAGCAGTTTGTCTGGGGGAGGGGGTGAAGCTTTCTTT
few	TRBV4-1	TRBJ1-1	TRBD1	CASSLTGTGGVNTEAFF	TGCGCCAGCAGCCTTACCGGGACAGGGGGCGTTAACACTGAAGCTTTCTTT
.	TRBV10-3	TRBJ2-2	.	CAIRREGADTGELFF	TGTGCCATCCGTCGTGAGGGAGCGGACACCGGGGAGCTGTTTTTT
few	TRBV7-9	TRBJ2-7	.	CASSLGLDSPIRPQYF	TGTGCCAGCAGCTTGGGCTTGGACAGCCCTATCCGTCCGCAGTACTTC
many	TRBV7-2	TRBJ1-5	.	CASSLSRTGQPQHF	TGTGCCAGCAGCTTATCGAGGACGGGACAGCCCCAGCATTTT
few	TRBV7-2	TRBJ1-2	.	CASSRESVRGYTF	TGTGCCAGCAGCCGGGAAAGCGTGCGTGGCTACACCTTC
.	TRBV28	TRBJ1-3	.	CASSLVGTSSGNTIYF	TGTGCCAGCAGTTTAGTCGGGACAAGCTCTGGAAACACCATATATTTT
many	TRBV5-6	TRBJ1-1	TRBD1	CASSSPGQGFRAFF	TGTGCCAGCAGCTCACCAGGACAGGGGTTTCGCGCTTTCTTT
.	TRBV20-1	TRBJ2-1	TRBD2	CSARGSGTSGYNEQFF	TGCAGTGCTAGAGGTAGTGGGACTAGCGGCTACAATGAGCAGTTCTTC
once	TRBV20-1	TRBJ2-7	TRBD2	CSARWTSGAPYEQYF	TGCAGTGCTAGATGGACTAGCGGGGCCCCCTACGAGCAGTACTTC
few	TRBV5-1	TRBJ2-5	TRBD1	CASSSDRVGRETQYF	TGCGCCAGCAGCTCGGACAGGGTAGGGCGAGAGACCCAGTACTTC
few	TRBV6-5	TRBJ2-6	TRBD1	CASTGQGVFGANVLTF	TGTGCCAGCACCGGACAGGGGGTTTTTGGGGCCAACGTCCTGACTTTC
few	TRBV11-1	TRBJ1-4	.	CASSLDGEKLFF	TGTGCCAGCAGCCTAGACGGTGAAAAACTGTTTTTT
few	TRBV20-1	TRBJ2-3	.	CSALPEAGFTDTQYF	TGCAGTGCCTTGCCGGAGGCGGGGTTCACAGATACGCAGTATTTT
.	TRBV12-3/TRBV12-4	TRBJ1-2	TRBD1	CASSLSRDRDGYTF	TGTGCCAGCAGTTTAAGCAGGGACAGGGATGGCTACACCTTC
few	TRBV12-3/TRBV12-4	TRBJ1-2	.	CASSIRGNYGYTF	TGTGCCAGCTCCATCCGAGGGAACTATGGCTACACCTTC
many	TRBV28	TRBJ2-7	.	CASRMRPGHRTYEQYF	TGTGCCAGCAGAATGAGACCGGGACATCGGACCTACGAGCAGTACTTC
.	TRBV20-1	TRBJ2-7	TRBD1	CSARGDRGNYEQYF	TGCAGTGCTAGGGGGGACAGGGGTAACTACGAGCAGTACTTC
.	TRBV7-6	TRBJ2-3	.	CASSAVGMSTDTQYF	TGTGCCAGCAGCGCGGTGGGAATGAGCACAGATACGCAGTATTTT
few	TRBV6-2/TRBV6-3	TRBJ2-1	TRBD2	CASSPPTGTSGGYEQFF	TGTGCCAGCAGTCCTCCGACCGGGACTAGCGGGGGCTATGAGCAGTTCTTC
few	TRBV6-1	TRBJ1-2	.	CASSERRGPNYGYTF	TGTGCCAGCAGTGAAAGAAGGGGTCCGAACTATGGCTACACCTTC
.	TRBV7-9	TRBJ2-4	.	CASSLSAGAKNIQYF	TGTGCCAGCAGCTTATCGGCCGGAGCCAAAAACATTCAGTACTTC
.	TRBV20-1	TRBJ2-7	.	CSARGHLSYEQYF	TGCAGTGCTAGAGGGCACCTCTCCTACGAGCAGTACTTC
.	TRBV27	TRBJ1-1	.	CASSPYSEAANTEAFF	TGTGCCAGCAGTCCCTACTCCGAAGCCGCGAACACTGAAGCTTTCTTT
.	TRBV3-1	TRBJ2-6	.	CASSQDPPATGANVLTF	TGTGCCAGCAGCCAAGATCCGCCGGCGACTGGGGCCAACGTCCTGACTTTC
.	TRBV28	TRBJ2-3	.	CATQDSGHTDTQYF	TGTGCCACCCAGGACTCGGGCCACACAGATACGCAGTATTTT